This TCR beta chain originates from a study of cytomegalovirus exposure and HLA in healthy donors. Primers for the PCR totalled 60 Vbeta and 13 Jbeta. Sequenced by immunoSEQ multiplex PCR; TCRdb stores in-frame clones only, minus some. The sample has roughly 190,000 clones; approximately 90% are singletons. Germline CDR1 reads MDHEN; CDR2 reads SYDVKM. Trimming removed 5 bases from V and 11 bases from J, with 12 bases in between. The CDR3 consists of 11 residues. Concerning this clone: Its antigen remains unidentified.

General observations from the study: The classifier, whose performance was assessed in both the original and validation cohorts, reportedly diagnosed cytomegalovirus status with high specificity and sensitivity.

The genes are TRBV28 and TRBJ1-1; D gene unclear. The TCR originated in a boy aged 2 to 10 in good health and CMV-seronegative. The sequencing input was PBMCs. The CDR3, as DNA: TGTGCCAGCAGTCCCAAAGCTAGGGCTTTCTTT. Protein sequence: CASSPKARAFF. The full variable domain, in which reference TRBV28 and TRBJ1-1 provide the parts outside the CDR3, is DVKVTQSSRYLVKRTGEKVFLECVQDMDHENMFWYRQDPGLGLRLIYFSYDVKMKEKGDIPEGYSVSREKKERFSLILESASTNQTSMYLCASSPKARAFFGQGTRLTVV.